This TCR beta chain originates from a study of blood T cell repertoires in COVID-19. The wider study: In each case, the material was cDNA or gDNA derived from T cells, B-cell-depleted T cells, or PBMCs.

In the authors' workflow: From reference gene primer amplification, estimates of nucleated cell counts were derived. The assay was immunoSEQ multiplex PCR, and TCRdb's table has in-frame clones only and misses some. That table furnishes V, J and clone size, whereas the DNA furnished D and trimming. The data show tens of thousands of clones, about 90% seen once. Trimming removed 5 bases from V and 5 bases from J; junction bases left unmatched: 17. Germline assignment: CDR1 LNHDA and CDR2 SQIVND (reference sequence). CDR3 length: 17 residues. This receptor was taken from a human donor in a cohort sampled during active COVID-19. The sample was peripheral blood. The chain couples TRBV19 to TRBJ2-7, with 8 bases lining up with TRBD2. CDR3: CASSPRKSGSIPHEQYF. CDR3 DNA: TGTGCCAGTAGTCCCAGGAAGAGCGGGAGTATTCCCCACGAGCAGTACTTC.